These 25 T cell receptor beta chains were all obtained from the same sample, sequenced in a study of neoadjuvant nivolumab and ipilimumab in lung cancer. TCRdb's copy holds only in-frame clones and misses some; the assay was immunoSEQ multiplex PCR. The top ten hold about 5.3% of the sample, which has 30,000 to 35,000 clones, 90% seen once. The sample here was peripheral blood, taken after neoadjuvant nivolumab, alone or with ipilimumab, at or shortly before surgery. Receptor source: an adult with non-small cell lung cancer.

The genes are TRBV6-1 and TRBJ2-6; possible D gene TRBD2, 5 bases. The CDR3 contains 13 residues. V shed 6 bases and J shed 3 bases, with 6 bases lying between them. Germline values: CDR1 MNHNS, CDR2 SASEGT. This CDR3 reads CASRGSGANVLTF. The DNA for the CDR3 is TGTGCCAGCAGAGGGAGTGGGGCCAACGTCCTGACTTTC.

This clone was detected a few times. This rearrangement joins TRBV10-3 to TRBJ2-5; 9 bases fit TRBD1. From germline, CDR1 is ENHRY and CDR2 SYGVKD. V shed 10 bases and J 3 bases; nucleotides not matched to a gene: 6. The length of the CDR3 is 13 residues. The DNA for the CDR3 is TGTGCCACCAACCGGGACAGGGAAGAGACCCAGTACTTC. It translates to CATNRDREETQYF.

This clone was counted a single time. CDR3: CASSLSGGPQETQYF. DNA for the CDR3: TGTGCCAGCAGCTTAAGCGGGGGGCCTCAAGAGACCCAGTACTTC. The chain has TRBV7-3 and TRBJ2-5, with 8 bases matching TRBD2. The CDR3 covers 15 residues. J lost 2 bases, V lost 1 base, and 3 bases had no gene match. The germline gives CDR1 SGHTA, CDR2 FQGTGA.

The chain couples TRBV29-1 to TRBJ1-1, with D maybe TRBD1 (5 bases). The V gene lost 4 bases and the J gene lost 3 bases, with 15 bases spanning the gap. The CDR3 covers 14 residues. CDR1 is SQVTM and CDR2 is ANQGSEA in the germline V gene. The CDR3 sequence is CSVVWQGSYTEAFF. CDR3 nucleotides: TGCAGCGTTGTGTGGCAGGGATCTTACACTGAAGCTTTCTTT.

The chain is built from TRBV5-6 and TRBJ1-6; 7 bases agree with TRBD1. The trim removed 4 bases at V and 7 bases at J, leaving 5 bases unmatched. CDR1 is SGHDT, CDR2 YYEEEE, per germline. The CDR3 sequence is 14 residues long. CDR3 in amino acids: CASSRRDRNSPLHF. For the CDR3, the DNA is TGTGCCAGCAGCCGCCGGGACAGAAATTCACCCCTCCACTTT. The complete variable domain, with remaining parts taken from reference TRBV5-6 and TRBJ1-6, reads DAGVTQSPTHLIKTRGQQVTLRCSPKSGHDTVSWYQQALGQGPQFIFQYYEEEERQRGNFPDRFSGHQFPNYSSELNVNALLLGDSALYLCASSRRDRNSPLHFGNGTRLTVT.

The chain uses TRBV7-3 and TRBJ1-5; TRBD1 aligns across 7 bases. Germline V lookup: CDR1 SGHTA, CDR2 FQGTGA. V was pared by 5 bases and J by 5 bases, with 3 bases of the junction left unmatched. This CDR3 region has 13 residues. In DNA, the CDR3 is TGTGCCAGCAGCACCCAGGGGGATCAGCCCCAGCATTTT. As protein: CASSTQGDQPQHF.

V usage is TRBV6-5 and J usage is TRBJ2-7; 15 positions match TRBD2. J lost 7 bases, V lost 1 base, and 5 bases had no gene match. The length of the CDR3 is 16 residues. Germline CDR1 MNHEY, CDR2 SVGAGI. DNA for the CDR3: TGTGCCAGCAGTTACTGGACTAGCGGGGGGGCGTCTGAGCAGTACTTC. It specifies CASSYWTSGGASEQYF.

The chain recombines TRBV7-9 with TRBJ1-4; D gene uncertain. This CDR3 spans 14 amino acids. V was clipped by 3 bases and J by 0 bases, with 5 bases between them. CDR1 and CDR2 (germline): SEHNR, FQNEAQ (reference sequence). The CDR3 DNA sequence: TGTGCCAGCAGCTTTGCCTCAACTAATGAAAAACTGTTTTTT. Translated, it gives CASSFASTNEKLFF.

This rearrangement joins TRBV4-3 to TRBJ1-5, with D possibly being TRBD1 (5 bases). The CDR3 has 15 amino acids. The V and J ends lost 0 bases and 4 bases respectively, with 10 bases between them. The germline V gene has CDR1 LGHNA and CDR2 YSLEER. In DNA form, the CDR3 reads TGCGCCAGCAGCCAAGATCTGAGACAGAATCAGCCCCAGCATTTT. Translation gives CASSQDLRQNQPQHF.

CDR3 in DNA: TGTGCCAGCAGTTTATTACCAGGGGACTCAGGGGAGCAGTACTTC. Translated, it gives CASSLLPGDSGEQYF. V gene TRBV28 combines with J gene TRBJ2-7; D is tentatively TRBD1 or TRBD2 (6 bases each). V was shortened by 1 base and J by 7 bases, with 17 bases between the two germline ends. CDR3 length: 15 amino acids. Germline values: CDR1 MDHEN, CDR2 SYDVKM.

The chain joins TRBV28 to TRBJ2-7; TRBD1 matches at 8 bases. The CDR3 spans 15 residues. CDR1 is MDHEN and CDR2 is SYDVKM in the germline V gene. V dropped 4 bases and J dropped 0; count of bases not matched to a gene: 5. The CDR3 sequence: CASSSPGTGSYEQYF. The CDR3 DNA reads TGTGCCAGCAGTTCACCCGGGACAGGCTCCTACGAGCAGTACTTC.

This clone appeared once. The CDR3 loop is CASSSWDRGFEQYF. CDR3 sequence (DNA): TGTGCCAGCAGTAGTTGGGACAGGGGGTTCGAGCAGTACTTC. J is TRBJ2-7 and V is TRBV27; 11 bases are shared with TRBD1. J lost 6 bases, V lost 5 bases, and 6 bases had no gene match. The CDR3 length is 14 residues. Germline-derived CDR1 and CDR2 are MNHEY and SMNVEV (reference sequence).

This chain joins TRBV7-3 and TRBJ2-3, with D possibly being TRBD1 or TRBD2 (5 bases each). The V gene lost 3 bases and the J gene lost 2 bases, with 9 bases spanning the gap. The CDR3 totals 14 residues. Germline CDR1 is SGHTA and CDR2 is FQGTGA. CDR3 amino acids: CASSLGRITDTQYF. CDR3 sequence (DNA): TGTGCCAGCAGCTTGGGACGGATCACAGATACGCAGTATTTT.

This sequence joins TRBV29-1 and TRBJ1-1; D remains unclear. V lost 7 bases and J lost 0, with 9 bases in between. This CDR3 region has 12 residues. CDR1 is SQVTM, CDR2 ANQGSEA, per germline. The CDR3 DNA follows: TGCAGCGGGGCGGGGATGAACACTGAAGCTTTCTTT. Encoded protein: CSGAGMNTEAFF. Looking up the rest from reference TRBV29-1 and TRBJ1-1 gives the full variable domain: SAVISQKPSRDICQRGTSLTIQCQVDSQVTMMFWYRQQPGQSLTLIATANQGSEATYESGFVIDKFPISRPNLTFSTLTVSNMSPEDSSIYLCSGAGMNTEAFFGQGTRLTVV.

The sample holds one count of this clone. The CDR3 DNA follows: TGCGCCAGCAGCTTGGAGACATCTAACTATGGCTACACCTTC. Protein sequence: CASSLETSNYGYTF. The chain combines TRBV5-1 with TRBJ1-2, with D hard to call. The CDR3 runs 14 residues. CDR1 is SGHRS and CDR2 is YFSETQ in the germline V gene. V shed 0 bases and J shed 0 bases, with 6 bases lying between them.

This chain links TRBV5-1 with TRBJ1-1; D not resolved. The CDR3 is 14 residues long. The V and J ends lost 1 base and 4 bases respectively, with 11 bases between them. Germline V gives CDR1 SGHRS, CDR2 YFSETQ. The CDR3 is CASSLPGNPTEAFF. The DNA for the CDR3 is TGCGCCAGCAGCTTGCCGGGGAACCCCACTGAAGCTTTCTTT.

The chain joins TRBV7-9 to TRBJ2-7; the match to TRBD1 covers 10 bases. The CDR3 is made up of 17 amino acids. CDR1 is SEHNR and CDR2 is FQNEAQ in the germline V gene (reference sequence). The V segment lost 5 bases and the J segment 4 bases; nucleotides outside the gene matches: 14. The CDR3 loop reads CASSPSYGTGAGYEQYF. The CDR3 nucleotides read TGTGCCAGCAGCCCCAGTTATGGGACAGGGGCAGGGTACGAGCAGTACTTC. Together with reference TRBV7-9 and TRBJ2-7, the CDR3 gives the full variable domain: DTGVSQNPRHKITKRGQNVTFRCDPISEHNRLYWYRQTLGQGPEFLTYFQNEAQLEKSRLLSDRFSAERPKGSFSTLEIQRTEQGDSAMYLCASSPSYGTGAGYEQYFGPGTRLTVT.

This chain uses TRBV5-4 with TRBJ1-2; D gene unclear. CDR1 is SGHNT and CDR2 is YYREEE in the germline V gene (reference sequence). The CDR3 is 15 residues long. The germline V and J ends were trimmed by 0 bases and 0 bases, with 9 bases remaining between them. In DNA, the CDR3 is TGTGCCAGCAGCTTGGGAGGATCCTCTAACTATGGCTACACCTTC. Residues: CASSLGGSSNYGYTF. Full variable domain (remainder filled in from reference TRBV5-4 and TRBJ1-2): ETGVTQSPTHLIKTRGQQVTLRCSSQSGHNTVSWYQQALGQGPQFIFQYYREEENGRGNFPPRFSGLQFPNYSSELNVNALELDDSALYLCASSLGGSSNYGYTFGSGTRLTVV.

This clone was counted a few times. The chain recombines TRBV5-5 with TRBJ1-1; TRBD1 agrees at 9 bases. Germline V gene data show CDR1 as SGHKS and CDR2 as YYEKEE (reference sequence). Trimming cost V 2 bases and J 2 bases; bases outside gene matches: 4. The CDR3 has 15 residues. CDR3 bases: TGTGCCAGCAGCTTACAGGGGGCTGGCAACACTGAAGCTTTCTTT. It encodes CASSLQGAGNTEAFF.

V usage is TRBV7-6 and J usage is TRBJ2-2, with 9 bases identical to TRBD1. CDR1 and CDR2 (germline): SGHVS, FNYEAQ. The CDR3 consists of 15 residues. V dropped 4 bases and J dropped 6; count of bases not matched to a gene: 6. For the CDR3, the DNA is TGTGCCAGCAGCTGGACAGGGGAGAATTCCGGGGAGCTGTTTTTT. It translates to CASSWTGENSGELFF.

This chain links TRBV5-4 with TRBJ1-1; no firm D call. Germline CDR1 is SGHNT and CDR2 is YYREEE (reference sequence). Trimming cost V 1 base and J 0 bases, with 7 bases left between them. The CDR3 is made up of 14 amino acids. In DNA form, the CDR3 reads TGTGCCAGCAGCTTGAAAGTCATGAACACTGAAGCTTTCTTT. It translates to CASSLKVMNTEAFF.

The genes are TRBV11-2 and TRBJ1-2; D is uncertain. The V gene lost 3 bases and the J gene lost 8 bases, with 16 bases spanning the gap. Germline CDR1 reads SGHAT; CDR2 reads FQNNGV. This CDR3 region has 14 residues. The CDR3 spells CASSLDTGRGGYTF. CDR3 DNA sequence: TGTGCCAGCAGCTTGGATACCGGCCGAGGAGGCTACACCTTC.

The chain links TRBV5-5 to TRBJ1-4; tentative D call: TRBD1 (6 bases). This CDR3 contains 16 residues. V lost 1 base and J lost 3, with 13 bases in between. Per germline, CDR1 SGHKS and CDR2 YYEKEE (reference sequence). The CDR3 loop reads CASSLPGVLANEKLFF. The CDR3 region has the DNA TGTGCCAGCAGCTTGCCAGGGGTGTTGGCTAATGAAAAACTGTTTTTT. Using reference TRBV5-5 and TRBJ1-4 for the parts outside the CDR3, the full variable domain is DAGVTQSPTHLIKTRGQQVTLRCSPISGHKSVSWYQQVLGQGPQFIFQYYEKEERGRGNFPDRFSARQFPNYSSELNVNALLLGDSALYLCASSLPGVLANEKLFFGSGTQLSVL.

Points on this clone: This same CDR3 is encoded by further DNA sequences in the sample. V and J are TRBV5-1 and TRBJ2-3, with D possibly being TRBD1 (5 bases). Trimming removed 0 bases from V and 2 bases from J, with 10 bases in between. CDR3 size: 15 residues. Germline lookup yields CDR1 SGHRS and CDR2 YFSETQ. DNA of the CDR3: TGCGCCAGCAGCTTGGGGCAGGGTCTCACAGATACGCAGTATTTT. Translating it yields CASSLGQGLTDTQYF.

The rearrangement joins TRBV6-1 to TRBJ2-5, with 7 positions matching TRBD1. The CDR3 sequence is 14 residues long. CDR1 and CDR2 from the germline V gene are MNHNS and SASEGT. The trim removed 6 bases at V and 5 bases at J, leaving 9 bases unmatched. The CDR3 sequence: CASRRTGTGETQYF. Here the CDR3 DNA reads TGTGCCAGCAGAAGGACAGGCACGGGGGAGACCCAGTACTTC.